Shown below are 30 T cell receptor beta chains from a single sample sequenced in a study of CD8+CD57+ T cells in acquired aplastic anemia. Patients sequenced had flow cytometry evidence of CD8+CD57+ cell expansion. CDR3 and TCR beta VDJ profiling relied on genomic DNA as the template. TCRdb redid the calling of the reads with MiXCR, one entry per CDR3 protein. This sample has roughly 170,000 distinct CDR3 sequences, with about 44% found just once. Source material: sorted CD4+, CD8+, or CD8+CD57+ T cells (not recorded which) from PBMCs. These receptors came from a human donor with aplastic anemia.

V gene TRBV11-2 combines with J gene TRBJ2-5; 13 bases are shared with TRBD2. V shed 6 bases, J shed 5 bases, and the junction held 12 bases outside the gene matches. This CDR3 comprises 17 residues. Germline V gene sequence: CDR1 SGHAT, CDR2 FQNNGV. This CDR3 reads CASSRRLAGGASETQYF. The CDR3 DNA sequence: TGTGCCAGCAGTCGTAGACTAGCGGGGGGTGCATCTGAGACCCAGTACTTC.

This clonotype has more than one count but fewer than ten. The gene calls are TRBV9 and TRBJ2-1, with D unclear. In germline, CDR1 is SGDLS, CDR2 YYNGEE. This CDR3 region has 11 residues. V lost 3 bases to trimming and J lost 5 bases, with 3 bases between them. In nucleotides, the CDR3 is TGTGCCAGCAGCGCCAACAATGAGCAGTTCTTC. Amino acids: CASSANNEQFF.

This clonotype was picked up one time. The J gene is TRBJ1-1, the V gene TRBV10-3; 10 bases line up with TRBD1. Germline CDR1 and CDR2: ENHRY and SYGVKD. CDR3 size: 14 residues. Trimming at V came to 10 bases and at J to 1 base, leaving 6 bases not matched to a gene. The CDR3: CASSTGGSNTEAFF. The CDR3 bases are TGTGCCAGTTCGACAGGGGGCTCGAACACTGAAGCTTTCTTT.

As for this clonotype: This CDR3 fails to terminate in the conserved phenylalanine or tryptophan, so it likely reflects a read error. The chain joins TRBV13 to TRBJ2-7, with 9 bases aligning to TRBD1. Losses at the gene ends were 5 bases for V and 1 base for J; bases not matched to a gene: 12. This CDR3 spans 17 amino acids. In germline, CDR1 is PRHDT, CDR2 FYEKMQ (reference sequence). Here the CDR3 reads CASSQGPGTGISYEQYS. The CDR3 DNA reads TGTGCCAGCAGCCAGGGGCCCGGGACAGGGATTTCCTACGAGCAGTACTCC.

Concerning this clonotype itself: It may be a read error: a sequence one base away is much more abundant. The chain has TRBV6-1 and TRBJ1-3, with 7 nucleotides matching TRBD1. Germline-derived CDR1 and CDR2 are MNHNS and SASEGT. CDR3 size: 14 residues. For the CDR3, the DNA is TGTGTCAGCAGGCTGACAGGGAATGGAAACACCATATATTTT. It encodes CVSRLTGNGNTIYF.

Here the CDR3 reads CASSLAGTSGRGEQFF. The CDR3 DNA sequence: TGTGCCAGCAGCTTGGCCGGGACTAGCGGGAGGGGTGAGCAGTTCTTC. The rearrangement links TRBV25-1 to TRBJ2-1; 16 positions agree with TRBD2. The CDR3 sequence is 16 residues long. Germline CDR1 and CDR2: MGHDK and SYGVNS. The V gene end was trimmed by 6 bases and the J gene end by 9 bases; junction bases not matched to a gene: 8.

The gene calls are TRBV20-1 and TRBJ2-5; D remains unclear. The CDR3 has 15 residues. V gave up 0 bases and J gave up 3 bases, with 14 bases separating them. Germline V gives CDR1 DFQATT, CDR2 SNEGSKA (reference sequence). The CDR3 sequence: CSARDIASPKETQYF. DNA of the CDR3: TGCAGTGCTAGAGATATAGCCAGCCCAAAAGAGACCCAGTACTTC.

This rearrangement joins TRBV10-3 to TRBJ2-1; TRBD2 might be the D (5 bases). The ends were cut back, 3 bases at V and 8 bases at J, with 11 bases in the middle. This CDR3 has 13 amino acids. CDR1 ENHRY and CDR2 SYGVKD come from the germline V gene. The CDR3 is CAISEEGTDEQFF. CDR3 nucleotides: TGTGCCATCAGTGAAGAGGGAACGGATGAGCAGTTCTTC.

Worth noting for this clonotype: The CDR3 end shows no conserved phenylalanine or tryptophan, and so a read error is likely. The chain's CDR3 is CSASSGGGSNEKLFS. Here the CDR3 DNA reads TGCAGTGCCAGCTCAGGGGGAGGGTCCAATGAAAAACTGTTTTCT. The gene calls are TRBV20-1 and TRBJ1-4; 7 nucleotides agree with TRBD1. V dropped 6 bases and J dropped 5; count of bases not matched to a gene: 12. Germline V gene sequence: CDR1 DFQATT, CDR2 SNEGSKA (reference sequence). CDR3 length: 15 residues.

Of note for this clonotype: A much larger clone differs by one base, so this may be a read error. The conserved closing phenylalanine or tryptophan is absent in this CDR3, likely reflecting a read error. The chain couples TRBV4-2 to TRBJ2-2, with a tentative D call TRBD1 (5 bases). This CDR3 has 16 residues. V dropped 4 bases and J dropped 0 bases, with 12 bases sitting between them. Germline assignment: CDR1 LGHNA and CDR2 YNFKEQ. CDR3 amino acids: CASSRPGLANTGELFL. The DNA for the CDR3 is TGTGCCAGCAGCCGACCAGGGCTGGCGAACACCGGGGAGCTGTTTCTT.

DNA of the CDR3: TGTGCCAGCAGGGACAACATCAGTCCTGAAGCTTTCTTT. Translating it yields CASRDNISPEAFF. This chain joins TRBV9 and TRBJ1-1, with TRBD1 as a possible D gene (5 bases). The CDR3 is 13 residues long. Per germline, CDR1 SGDLS and CDR2 YYNGEE. The V and J ends lost 5 bases and 6 bases respectively, with 14 bases between them.

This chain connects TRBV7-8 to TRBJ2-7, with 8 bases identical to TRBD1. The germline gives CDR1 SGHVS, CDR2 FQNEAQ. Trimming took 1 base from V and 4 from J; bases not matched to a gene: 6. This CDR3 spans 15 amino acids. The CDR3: CASSLGGRGLYEQYF. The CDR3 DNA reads TGTGCCAGCAGCTTAGGGGGCAGGGGGCTGTACGAGCAGTACTTC.

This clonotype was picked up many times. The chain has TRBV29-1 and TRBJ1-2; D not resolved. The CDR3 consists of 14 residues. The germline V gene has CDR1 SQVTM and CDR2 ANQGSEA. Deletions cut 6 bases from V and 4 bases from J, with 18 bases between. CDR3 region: CSVGNIDPAYGYTF. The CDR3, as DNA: TGCAGCGTCGGCAACATAGATCCCGCCTATGGCTACACCTTC.

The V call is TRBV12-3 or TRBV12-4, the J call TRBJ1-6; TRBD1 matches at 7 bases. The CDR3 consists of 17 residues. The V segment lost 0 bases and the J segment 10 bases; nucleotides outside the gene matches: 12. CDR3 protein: CASSLAVGQAGGSPLHF. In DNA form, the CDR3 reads TGTGCCAGCAGTTTAGCTGTCGGACAGGCGGGGGGGTCACCCCTCCACTTT.

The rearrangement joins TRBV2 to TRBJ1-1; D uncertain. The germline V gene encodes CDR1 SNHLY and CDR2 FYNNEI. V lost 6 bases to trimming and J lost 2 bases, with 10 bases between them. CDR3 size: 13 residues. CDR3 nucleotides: TGTGCCAGCAGCGGCCGGGCCAACACTGAAGCTTTCTTT. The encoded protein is CASSGRANTEAFF. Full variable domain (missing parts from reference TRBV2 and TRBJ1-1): EPEVTQTPSHQVTQMGQEVILRCVPISNHLYFYWYRQILGQKVEFLVSFYNNEISEKSEIFDDQFSVERPDGSNFTLKIRSTKLEDSAMYFCASSGRANTEAFFGQGTRLTVV.

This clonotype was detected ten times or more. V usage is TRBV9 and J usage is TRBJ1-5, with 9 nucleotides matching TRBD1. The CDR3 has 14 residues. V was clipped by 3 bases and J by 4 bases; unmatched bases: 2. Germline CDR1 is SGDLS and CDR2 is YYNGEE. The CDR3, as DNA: TGTGCCAGCAGCGGCGGACAGGGGAATCAGCCCCAGCATTTT. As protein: CASSGGQGNQPQHF.

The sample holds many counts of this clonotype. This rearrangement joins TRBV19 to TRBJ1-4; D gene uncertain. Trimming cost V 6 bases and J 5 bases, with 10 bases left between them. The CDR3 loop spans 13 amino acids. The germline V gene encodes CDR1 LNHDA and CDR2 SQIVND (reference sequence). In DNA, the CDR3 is TGTGCCAGTAGAGGCAGGCAAAATGAAAAACTGTTTTTT. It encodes CASRGRQNEKLFF.

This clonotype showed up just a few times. In DNA, the CDR3 is TGTGCCACCGCAGGGTTAGCTAACTATGGCTACACCTTC. Translating gives CATAGLANYGYTF. This chain connects TRBV15 to TRBJ1-2; the D gene is possibly TRBD1 (5 bases). This CDR3 has 13 amino acids. The V gene's germline CDR1 is LNHNV and CDR2 YYDKDF (reference sequence). The V end lost 8 bases, the J end lost 0 bases, and 10 bases lay between the germline ends.

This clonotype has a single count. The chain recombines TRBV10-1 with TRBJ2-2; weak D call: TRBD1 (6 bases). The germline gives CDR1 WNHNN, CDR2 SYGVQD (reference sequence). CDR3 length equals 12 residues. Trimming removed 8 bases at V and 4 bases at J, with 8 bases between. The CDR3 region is CASGTLTGELFF. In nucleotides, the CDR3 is TGCGCCAGCGGGACACTCACCGGGGAGCTGTTTTTT.

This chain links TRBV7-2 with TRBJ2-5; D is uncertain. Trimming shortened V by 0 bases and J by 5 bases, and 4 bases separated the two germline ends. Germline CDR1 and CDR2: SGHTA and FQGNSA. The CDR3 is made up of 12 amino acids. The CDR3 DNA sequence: TGTGCCAGCAGCTTAGCGTTTGAGACCCAGTACTTC. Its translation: CASSLAFETQYF.

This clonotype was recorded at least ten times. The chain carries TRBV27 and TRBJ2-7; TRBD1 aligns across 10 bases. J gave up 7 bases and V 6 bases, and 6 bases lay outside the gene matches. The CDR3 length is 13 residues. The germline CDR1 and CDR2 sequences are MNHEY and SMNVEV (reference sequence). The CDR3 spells CASRRRTGGEQYF. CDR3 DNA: TGTGCCAGCAGGAGACGGACAGGGGGTGAGCAGTACTTC.

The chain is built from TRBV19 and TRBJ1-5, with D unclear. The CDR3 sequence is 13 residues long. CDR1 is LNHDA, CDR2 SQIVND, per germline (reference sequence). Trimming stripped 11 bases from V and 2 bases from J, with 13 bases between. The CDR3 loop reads CAGSFWGNQPQHF. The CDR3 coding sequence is TGTGCCGGCAGTTTTTGGGGCAATCAGCCCCAGCATTTT.

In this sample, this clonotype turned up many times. CDR3 nucleotides: TGCAGTGCTAGAGATATGGACTGGAACACCGGGGAGCTGTTTTTT. Encoded protein: CSARDMDWNTGELFF. This chain joins TRBV20-1 and TRBJ2-2; maybe TRBD2 (5 bases). The length of the CDR3 is 15 residues. Germline V gene data show CDR1 as DFQATT and CDR2 as SNEGSKA (reference sequence). V gave up 0 bases and J gave up 1 base, with 9 bases separating them.

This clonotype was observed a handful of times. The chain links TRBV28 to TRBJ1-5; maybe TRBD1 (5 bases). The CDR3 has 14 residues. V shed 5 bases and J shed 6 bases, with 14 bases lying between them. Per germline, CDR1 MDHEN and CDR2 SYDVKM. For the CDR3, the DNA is TGTGCCAGCAGTCCTAGGCCAGGGATTCAGCCCCAGCATTTT. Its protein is CASSPRPGIQPQHF.

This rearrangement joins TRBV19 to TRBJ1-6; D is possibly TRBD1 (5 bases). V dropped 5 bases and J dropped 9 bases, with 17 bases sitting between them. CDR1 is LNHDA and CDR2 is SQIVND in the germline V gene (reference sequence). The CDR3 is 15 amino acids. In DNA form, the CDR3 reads TGTGCCAGTAGTTTAGGGACTCAAAGGGGTTCACCCCTCCACTTT. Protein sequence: CASSLGTQRGSPLHF.

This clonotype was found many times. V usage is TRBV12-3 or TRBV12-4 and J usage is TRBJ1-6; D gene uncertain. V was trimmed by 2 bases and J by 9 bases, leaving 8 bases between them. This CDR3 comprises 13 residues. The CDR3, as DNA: TGTGCCAGCAGTTTATCCCGCACTTCACCCCTCCACTTT. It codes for CASSLSRTSPLHF.

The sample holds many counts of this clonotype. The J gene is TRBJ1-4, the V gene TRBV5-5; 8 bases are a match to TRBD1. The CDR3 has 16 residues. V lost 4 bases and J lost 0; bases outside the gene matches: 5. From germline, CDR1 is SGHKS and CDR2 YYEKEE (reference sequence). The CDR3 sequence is CASSIQQGATNEKLFF. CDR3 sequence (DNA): TGTGCCAGCAGCATACAACAGGGGGCAACTAATGAAAAACTGTTTTTT.

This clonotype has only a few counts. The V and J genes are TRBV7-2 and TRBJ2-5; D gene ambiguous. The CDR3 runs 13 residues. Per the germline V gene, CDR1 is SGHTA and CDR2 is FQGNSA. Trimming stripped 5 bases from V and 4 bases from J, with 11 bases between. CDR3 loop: CASSRGSAETQYF. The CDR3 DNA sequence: TGTGCCAGCAGCCGAGGTAGTGCAGAGACCCAGTACTTC.

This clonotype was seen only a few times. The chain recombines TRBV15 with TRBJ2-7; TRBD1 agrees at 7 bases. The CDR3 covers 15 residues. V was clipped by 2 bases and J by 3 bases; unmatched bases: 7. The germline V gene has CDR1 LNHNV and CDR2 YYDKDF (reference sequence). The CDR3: CATSRPPTGDYEQYF. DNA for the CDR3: TGTGCCACCAGCAGACCCCCTACAGGGGACTACGAGCAGTACTTC.

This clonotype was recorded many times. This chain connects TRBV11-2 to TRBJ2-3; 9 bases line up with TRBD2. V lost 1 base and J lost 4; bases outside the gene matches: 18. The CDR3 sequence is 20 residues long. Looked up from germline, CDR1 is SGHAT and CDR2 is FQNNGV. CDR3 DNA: TGTGCCAGCAGCTTAGGAGTACGGCGGGGGGGCGGTCAGTTTGCAGATACGCAGTATTTT. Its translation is CASSLGVRRGGGQFADTQYF.